The present entry profiles one TCR beta chain with its context. Its target antigen remains unknown. Per-base quality was not reported, and no clone a single base away is much larger than it. The junction carries 15 bases between V and J, which are trimmed by 0 bases and 1 base respectively. From the cysteine through the phenylalanine, the CDR3 covers 17 amino acids. Only the CDR3 portion is preserved as DNA: 51 bases, with reading frame beginning at the first base. Looking up the germline V gene yields CDR1 SGHDN and CDR2 FVKESK. In total, around 600 healthy bone marrow donors made up the cohort. At the time of sampling, every cohort member was nominally healthy, though immune exposures that went unrecorded were likely present. The donor tested CMV seropositive and was one of the 289 seropositive cohort members. A peripheral blood sample was provided by each donor, and peripheral blood mononuclear cells were used for TCR beta sequencing. The Qiagen DNeasy Blood Extraction Kit was used to extract genomic DNA from the blood cell samples.

The library was made by the immunoSEQ multiplex PCR assay. A mixture of 60 forward primers for TCR Vbeta segments and 13 reverse primers for TCR Jbeta segments was used in the multiplex PCR. Amplification of the CDR3 region of rearranged TCR beta genes was performed with a multiplex PCR assay on genomic DNA. The Illumina HiSeq System was used to sequence the amplified TCR beta libraries as 87-base-pair reads. The original methods were these. In a later analysis, tens of millions of unique TCR beta chains were counted across the roughly 610 repertoires, and roughly 11 million of these chains were shared by at least two donors. A nearest-neighbor algorithm error-corrected the raw reads and collapsed the reads into unique sequences, merging closely related sequences to remove PCR and sequencing errors. CDR3 sequences were aligned to IMGT reference sequences to assign V, D and J gene segments. Each retained sequence needed at least a six-nucleotide match to both a V gene segment and a J gene segment. A rearrangement counted as productive if the CDR3 had no stop codons and remained in frame with V and J, and every other rearrangement counted as non-productive. Following IMGT convention, CDR3 was defined as the stretch from the second conserved V-encoded cysteine to the conserved J-encoded phenylalanine. The earlier analysis of some 550 of the donors excluded any sequence lacking an unambiguous match to a single V gene segment. An earlier analysis of 450 to 650 of the donors called V segments functional above 56.7% productive rearrangements and segregating when the between-donor standard deviation exceeded 5%. A statistical classification framework was built to diagnose cytomegalovirus status from the catalog of TCR beta chain sequences. In a later analysis, V and J genes were assigned by comparing TCR nucleotide sequences against IMGT/GENE-DB human TR gene sequences. The TCRdist pipeline was used in a later analysis to assign CDR3 sequences and most-parsimonious VDJ recombination scenarios. In a later analysis, each TCR beta chain was defined by its CDR3 amino acid sequence together with its V-gene family, and reads without a unique V-gene family were excluded. A later analysis removed 550 to 700 highly shared, low-generation-probability nucleotide sequences to deal with suspected cross-contamination and a sequencing artifact. For each public chain, a later analysis derived a clonal expansion index from normalized ranks of inferred template counts within each repertoire. In a later analysis, generation probabilities were computed with a VDJ recombination model fitted to out-of-frame rearrangements, and the resulting probabilities were checked against IGoR. Hypergeometric tests were used in a later analysis to score TCR-TCR, TCR-HLA and TCR-CMV co-occurrence, with a repertoire-size bias correction applied to the TCR pairs. In a later analysis, false discovery rates were estimated by permuting HLA or CMV assignments 20 times. A later analysis grouped co-occurring TCRs with DBSCAN, adding TCRdist sequence similarity when clustering within HLA-allele-positive subsets. For co-occurrence clustering, repertoires with fewer than 30,000 or more than 120,000 public chains were excluded, along with 4 to 6 repertoires with anomalous nucleotide sharing. This is the immuneACCESS table as TCRdb keeps it, with only in-frame sequences that have V and J called. A part of the clones is gone; compared with another copy, unresolved V genes explain less than half, and the rest is unexplained. From that table come the V and J calls and clone size; the DNA was used to work out D and trimming. The sample includes some 150,000 clones, with 75% to 90% observed a single time. Jointly, the top ten make up about 4.3% of the sample.

The entry originates in a study of cytomegalovirus exposure and HLA in healthy donors (dated by TCRdb to the late 2010s). About the full investigation: According to an earlier analysis of 587 of the donors, about 179 million T cells yielded 95 million to 140 million unique TCR beta sequences and 276 Gb of sequence data. Approximately 300 gigabases of sequencing data and 75 million to 85 million unique TCR sequences made up an early release that covered some 640 HLA-typed donors. Of the 300 to 450 genotyped donors, 81% were placed in the genetic ancestry cluster associated with self-reported Caucasian donors. The study aimed to test whether signatures of past pathogen exposure could be identified by cataloging public T cell receptors. The T cell repertoires of 666 subjects were profiled by immunosequencing and related to cytomegalovirus serostatus. A separate validation cohort of about 110 different subjects was used in addition to the approximately 670-subject first cohort. High-throughput TCR immunosequencing, statistical association of individual TCRs with disease status, and machine learning were combined to predict cytomegalovirus infection status. A later analysis re-analyzed previously published TCR beta repertoires from 600 to 850 donors and added high-resolution HLA genotyping to study TCR occurrence patterns. Rather than drawing on any new phenotypic data, the later analysis identified candidate immune exposures from TCR beta sequences and the way those sequences occurred across donors. In an earlier analysis of 550 to 700 of the donors, high-throughput TCR beta sequencing was used to judge whether each TCR beta V gene segment behaved as functional or pseudogenic. Donor age, sex, ethnicity and CMV serostatus were collected together with the repertoire data. Genome-wide SNP genotypes for about 65% of the roughly 700 donors were used in a later genetic analysis, which treated that subset as a discovery cohort. Every discovery cohort repertoire had been produced on one sequencing platform. Class I and class II HLA loci were covered by the typing at four-digit resolution. Typing coverage differed by locus: A, B, C, DRB1 and DQB1 were typed in roughly 620-640 donors, DQA1 in about 560, DPA1 in 600 to 610, and DPB1 in roughly 470. Five DR-DQ haplotypes were treated as single units for association and clustering because of strong linkage in the cohort. Among a few hundred genotyped donors of the cohort, an average of approximately 240,000 unique TCR beta nucleotide sequences were sequenced per donor, around 20% of them non-productive.

Here is what the overall study found, with its caveats: According to a later genetic analysis, donors in an Asian-associated ancestry cluster had fewer N-insertions in productive TCRs than the approximately 710-donor mean. Roughly 15 rarely observed V segments, including chromosome 9 orphons, were excluded from the earlier analysis of just under 600 of the donors because counts were too low. A total of 150 or so TCR beta chains were listed by the study as associated with cytomegalovirus. An association between a missense DCLRE1C variant and V-gene and J-gene trimming of TCR beta chains was found in a later genetic analysis and replicated in an independent cohort. According to the authors, the approach could potentially be generalized to other disease states and immunological phenotypes. In a later analysis, 16,951 TCR beta sequences were associated with specific HLA alleles at a false discovery rate of 0.05. In this cohort, only TCR beta chains were sequenced, and detectable features were limited by the absence of alpha or paired-chain data. Most TCR sequences were seen in very few donors, while some public TCRs were found in many individuals. Because HLA typing was missing for some donors at each locus, association tests included only the typed subset. Correlated functional status among segregating V segments might reflect linkage disequilibrium, but an unknown experimental factor could not be ruled out. A further reported finding was that TCR beta sequences accurately predicted the HLA-A and HLA-B alleles for most subjects in the first cohort. The classifier was reported to diagnose cytomegalovirus status with high specificity and sensitivity in both the original and validation cohorts. Strong co-occurrence of HLA alleles, especially DR and DQ, made assigning TCR associations to individual alleles difficult. Most CMV-associated TCR beta chains appeared to be HLA-restricted in a later analysis, and the HLA associations seemed to be driven largely by CMV exposure. In an earlier analysis of approximately 590 of the donors, most TCR beta V segments were observed in productive rearrangements about 87% or about 30% of the time, broadly matching IMGT annotations. A later analysis found that HLA-associated TCR beta chains were more clonally expanded and had lower generation probabilities than equally common non-associated chains. In vitro tests confirmed that a few of the cytomegalovirus-associated TCR beta chains recognize cytomegalovirus antigens. Because the 87-base-pair reads could not distinguish some IMGT-functional V segments, including TRBV6-2 and TRBV6-3, those segments were excluded. CMV serostatus was the only immune exposure information available for the cohort. Sequencing depth was assumed to be roughly uniform across donors in the presence/absence analyses, though that assumption may not hold. In a later analysis, TCR association rates were found to vary across HLA loci, with the most associated TCRs seen for DRB1 alleles and the fewest for HLA-C alleles. In a later analysis, several top co-occurrence clusters were reported to appear linked to parvovirus B19, influenza, CMV and Epstein-Barr virus. A cluster of highly shared sequence variants was judged likely to represent a technical artifact of the sequencing pipeline.

The sequence links TRBV14 to TRBJ1-1; the D gene is perhaps TRBD1, on 5 matching bases. The sequence came from a woman aged 50 to 60 in good health and CMV-seropositive. Sequencing used PBMCs. The bases are TGTGCCAGCAGCCAAGATAAGGGGCGCCGCGCGAACACTGAAGCTTTCTTT. Its protein is CASSQDKGRRANTEAFF.